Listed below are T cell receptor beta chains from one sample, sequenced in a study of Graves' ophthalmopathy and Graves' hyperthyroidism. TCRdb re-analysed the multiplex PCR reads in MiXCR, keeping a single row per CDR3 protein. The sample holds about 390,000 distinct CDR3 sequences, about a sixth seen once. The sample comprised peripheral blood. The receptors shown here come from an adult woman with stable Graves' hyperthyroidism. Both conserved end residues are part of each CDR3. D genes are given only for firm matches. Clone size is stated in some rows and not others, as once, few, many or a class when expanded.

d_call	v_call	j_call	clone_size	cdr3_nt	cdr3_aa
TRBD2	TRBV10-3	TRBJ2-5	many	TGTGCCATCAGTGACGCTAGCGGGTCTCAAGAGACCCAGTACTTC	CAISDASGSQETQYF
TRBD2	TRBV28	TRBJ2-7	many	TGTGCCAGCAGTCCCAGGGACTACCGAGCCACCTACGAGCAGTACTTC	CASSPRDYRATYEQYF
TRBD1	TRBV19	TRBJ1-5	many	TGTGCCAGTAGTATGGGACAGGGTATCAATCAGCCCCAGCATTTT	CASSMGQGINQPQHF
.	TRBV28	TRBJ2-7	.	TGTGCCAGCAGTTTGGCGGGGGCGAGCTCCTACGAGCAGTACTTC	CASSLAGASSYEQYF
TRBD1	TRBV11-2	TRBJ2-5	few	TGTGCCAGCAGCTTAGAAGGGACAGGGTTAGAGACCCAGTACTTC	CASSLEGTGLETQYF
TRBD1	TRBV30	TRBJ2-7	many	TGTGCCTGGAACCCTCTGACCCTCCGAGGCAGGGGGCGATTCAACGAGCAGTACTTC	CAWNPLTLRGRGRFNEQYF
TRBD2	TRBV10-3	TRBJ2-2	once	TGTGCCATCAGGCATACTAGGACTAGCGGACCCGCGAACACCGGGGAGCTGTTTTTT	CAIRHTRTSGPANTGELFF
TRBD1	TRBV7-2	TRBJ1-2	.	TGTGCCAGCAGCTTAGTTGACAGGGGGTACTATGGCTACACCTTC	CASSLVDRGYYGYTF
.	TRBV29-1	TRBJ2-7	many	TGCAGCGTTGGGCCCCATCCGGACGGCTCCTACGAGCAGTACTTC	CSVGPHPDGSYEQYF
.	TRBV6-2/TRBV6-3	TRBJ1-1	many	TGTGCCAGCAGTTACGGGGCATCACAAGCTTTCTTT	CASSYGASQAFF
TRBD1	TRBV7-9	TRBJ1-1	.	TGTGCCAGCAGCCCAGTGGGACAGGGAGGCACTGAAGCTTTCTTT	CASSPVGQGGTEAFF
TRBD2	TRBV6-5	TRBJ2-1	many	TGTGCCAGCAGTTCAGGAGCGGGAGGCTACAATGAGCAGTTCTTC	CASSSGAGGYNEQFF
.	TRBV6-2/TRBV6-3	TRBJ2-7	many	TGTGCCAGCAGTTACTCCCGCCGGGCGCAGGATTCCTACGAGCAGTACTTC	CASSYSRRAQDSYEQYF
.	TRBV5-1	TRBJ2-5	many	TGCGCCAGCAGCCAGGGAATACAAGAGACCCAGTACTTC	CASSQGIQETQYF
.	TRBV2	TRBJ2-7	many	TGTGCCAGCTCAGCATTTGGGATCAGGGCAGGGTTGTTC	CASSAFGIRAGLF
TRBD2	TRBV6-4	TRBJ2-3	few	TGTGCCAGCGGCGGGGAAGCGGGAGGAGGCACAGATACGCAGTATTTT	CASGGEAGGGTDTQYF
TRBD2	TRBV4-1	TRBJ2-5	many	TGCGCCAGCAGCCAAGGTCCCCCTGGGACTAGCCCAGAGACCCAGTACTTC	CASSQGPPGTSPETQYF
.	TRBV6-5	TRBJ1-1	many	TGTGCCAGCAGTCGTCCCGGACAGACAAACACTGAAGCTTTCTTT	CASSRPGQTNTEAFF
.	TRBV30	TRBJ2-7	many	TGTGCCTGGAGTCCCGGGGTCTTCCTTTACGAGCAGTACTTC	CAWSPGVFLYEQYF
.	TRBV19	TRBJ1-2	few	TGTGCCAGTAGTCCCGGGAAGGACTTAAACTATGGCTACACCTTC	CASSPGKDLNYGYTF
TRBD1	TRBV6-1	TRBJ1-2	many	TGTGCCAGCACCCAGGACAGGGGAATCCTGTATGGCTACACCTTC	CASTQDRGILYGYTF
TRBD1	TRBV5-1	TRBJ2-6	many	TGCGCCAGTCAGACAGGGAACCCTGGGGCCAACGTCCTGACTTTC	CASQTGNPGANVLTF
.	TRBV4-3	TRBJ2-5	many	TGCGCCAGCAGCCAAGACCTTGGGTACCAAGAGACCCAGTACTTC	CASSQDLGYQETQYF
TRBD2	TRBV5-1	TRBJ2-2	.	TGCGCCAGCAGCTTGGTAGCGGGAGGGCCCGGCACCGGGGAGCTGTTTTTT	CASSLVAGGPGTGELFF
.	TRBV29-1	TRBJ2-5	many	TGCAGCGTTGAAGATCTAAGTTACAGGGTGGAAGAGACCCAGTACTTC	CSVEDLSYRVEETQYF
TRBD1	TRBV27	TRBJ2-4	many	TGTGCCAGCAGTTCCACCATGGACAGGGGGGTAGCCAAAAACATTCAGTACTTC	CASSSTMDRGVAKNIQYF
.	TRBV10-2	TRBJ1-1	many	TGCGCCAGCAGTGACCAAATCGTGAGAGAAGCTTTCTTT	CASSDQIVREAFF
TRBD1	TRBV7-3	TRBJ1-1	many	TGTGCCAGCAGCTCCAACCCCCAGGGGGGCACTGAAGCTTTCTTT	CASSSNPQGGTEAFF
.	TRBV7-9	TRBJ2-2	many	TGTGCCAGCAGCCCCCGGGAAGGCAGTCCCTCGGGGGAGCTGTTTTTT	CASSPREGSPSGELFF
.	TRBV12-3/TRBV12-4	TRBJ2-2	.	TGTGCCAGCAGTTCCCTTTTAACAGAAGGGGAGCTGTTTTTT	CASSSLLTEGELFF
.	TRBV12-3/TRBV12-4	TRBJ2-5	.	TGTGCCAGCAATTTAGCGCGTCATGCGTGGGGGCTGGAAGAGACCCAGTACTTC	CASNLARHAWGLEETQYF
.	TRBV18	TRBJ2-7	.	TGTGCCAGCTCACCCCGGGACGGAGCCTACGAGCAGTACTTC	CASSPRDGAYEQYF
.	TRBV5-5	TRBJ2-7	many	TGTGCCAGCAGCTTGACGGGCCGCGTGGAGCAGTACTTC	CASSLTGRVEQYF
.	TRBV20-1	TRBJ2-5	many	TGCAGTGCTAGAGATAGGGCTAGCGCTTCTGAGACCCAGTACTTC	CSARDRASASETQYF
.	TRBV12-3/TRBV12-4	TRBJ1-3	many	TGTGCCAGCAGTAGGGCAGCAGGAAACACCATATATTTT	CASSRAAGNTIYF
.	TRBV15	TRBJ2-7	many	TGTGCCACCAGCAGAGCGTTCAAGGGGGGCGAGCAGTACTTC	CATSRAFKGGEQYF
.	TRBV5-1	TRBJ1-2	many	TGCGCCAGCAGCACGGGACTTTCTGGCTACACCTTC	CASSTGLSGYTF
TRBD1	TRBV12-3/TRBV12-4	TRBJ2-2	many	TGTGCCAGCAGTTCCCCGACAGGGCGGAACACCGGGGAGCTGTTTTTT	CASSSPTGRNTGELFF
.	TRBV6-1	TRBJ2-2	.	TGTGCCAGCAGTGAACGTGGGGGATCCGTAAACACCGGGGAGCTGTTTTTT	CASSERGGSVNTGELFF
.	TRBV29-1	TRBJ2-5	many	TGCAGCGTTGGGCAGGGTGTTGGGGAGACCCAGTACTTC	CSVGQGVGETQYF
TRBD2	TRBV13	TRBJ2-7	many	TGTGCCAGCAGCTCGATAGCGGGAGAGCAATTCTTCTACGAGCAGTACTTC	CASSSIAGEQFFYEQYF
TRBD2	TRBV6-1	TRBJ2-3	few	TGTGCCAGCAGCACCGGGACTAGCGTACGGGCAGATACGCAGTATTTT	CASSTGTSVRADTQYF
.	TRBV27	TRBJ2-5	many	TGTGCCAGCAGTAGCCAACATCAGGAGACCCAGTACTTC	CASSSQHQETQYF
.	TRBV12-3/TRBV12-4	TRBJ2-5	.	TGTGCCAGCAGTCTCTCCGGGGTCCAAGAGACCCAGTACTTC	CASSLSGVQETQYF
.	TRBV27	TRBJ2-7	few	TGTGCCAGCAGCCCTACTCCAAACTTTGGCTACGAGCAGTACTTC	CASSPTPNFGYEQYF
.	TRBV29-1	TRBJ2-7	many	TGCAGCGTTGGAGACGGAGCCTACGAGCAGTACTTC	CSVGDGAYEQYF
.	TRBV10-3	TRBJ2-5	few	TGTGCCACGAGGGCTAGCCAAGAGACCCAGTACTTC	CATRASQETQYF
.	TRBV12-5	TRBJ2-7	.	TGTGCTAGTGGGGCGCCGCGACACGGGGTCTACGAGCAGTACTTC	CASGAPRHGVYEQYF
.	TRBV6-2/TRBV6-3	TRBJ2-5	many	TGTGCCAGCAGTAGGATTCGGGCCTCCGTATGGGGCCCCCAAGAGACCCAGTACTTC	CASSRIRASVWGPQETQYF
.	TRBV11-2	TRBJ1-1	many	TGTGCCAGCAGCTTACCCACATCGTTTCAAGATCCTGAAGCTTTCTTT	CASSLPTSFQDPEAFF
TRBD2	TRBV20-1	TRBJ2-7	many	TGCAGTGCTCCGAACCCCAGCGGGAGGAGTGAGCAGTACTTC	CSAPNPSGRSEQYF
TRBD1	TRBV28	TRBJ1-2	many	TGTGCCAGCAGTTCTTCACGGACAGGATCCTATGGCTACACCTTC	CASSSSRTGSYGYTF
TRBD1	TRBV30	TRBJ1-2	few	TGTGCCTGGAGTCCCGCGACAGGGGACGGCTACACCTTC	CAWSPATGDGYTF
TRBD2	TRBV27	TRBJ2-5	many	TGTGCCAGCAGACTCACTAGCGGGACTCGGTTCCAAGAGACCCAGTACTTC	CASRLTSGTRFQETQYF
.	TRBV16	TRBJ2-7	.	TGTGCCAGCAGCCAGATCACAGGTGCCCTCTCCTACGAGCAGTACTTC	CASSQITGALSYEQYF
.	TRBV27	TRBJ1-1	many	TGTGCCAGCAGCCAGACAGGACTCGAAGCTTTCTTT	CASSQTGLEAFF
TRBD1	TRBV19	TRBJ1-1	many	TGTGCCAGTAGTACGCGACAGGGGGGTTTAGGCACTGAAGCTTTCTTT	CASSTRQGGLGTEAFF
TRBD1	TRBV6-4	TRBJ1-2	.	TGTGCCAGCAGTGACTCCGGGACAGGGCCATACGGCTACACCTTC	CASSDSGTGPYGYTF
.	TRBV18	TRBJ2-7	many	TGTGCCAGCTCACCAGGGACGGACGAGCAGTACTTC	CASSPGTDEQYF